Listed below are T cell receptor beta chains from one sample, sequenced in a study of lymphopenia after photon versus proton radiotherapy. Libraries were prepared by immunoSEQ multiplex PCR; TCRdb keeps only in-frame clonotypes and omits some of them. The sample gives tens of thousands of clones, 80% to 90% of which show up once; around 1.4% is in the top ten. The material sequenced was peripheral blood, taken from a patient treated with proton-based radiotherapy. The source is a man aged 55-75 years with pancreatic cancer. Both conserved end residues are part of each CDR3. D genes are given only for firm matches. Expanded clones get a size class; other rows say once, few or many, or leave the size out.

abundance,d_gene,j_gene,v_gene,CDR3aa,CDR3nt
NA,TRBD2,TRBJ2-7,TRBV7-9,CASSLGDRGLAGSYEQYF,TGTGCCAGCAGCTTAGGAGACAGGGGACTAGCGGGGTCTTACGAGCAGTACTTC
NA,NA,TRBJ1-1,TRBV4-3,CASSQDRVRTEAFF,TGCGCCAGCAGCCAAGATCGAGTGAGGACTGAAGCTTTCTTT
NA,NA,TRBJ2-1,TRBV28,CASSSNNEQFF,TGTGCCAGCAGTTCCAACAATGAGCAGTTCTTC
NA,NA,TRBJ2-1,TRBV4-3,CASSQTPGDEQFF,TGCGCCAGCAGCCAAACCCCGGGTGATGAGCAGTTCTTC
many,NA,TRBJ1-5,TRBV10-3,CAIGESSNQPQHF,TGTGCCATCGGGGAAAGCTCCAATCAGCCCCAGCATTTT
NA,NA,TRBJ2-5,TRBV11-2,CASSPRSRRKQETQYF,TGTGCCAGCAGCCCTCGTTCCCGGAGGAAGCAAGAGACCCAGTACTTC
NA,NA,TRBJ1-1,TRBV29-1,CSVLTRTARPEAFF,TGCAGCGTCTTAACCCGAACGGCGAGGCCTGAAGCTTTCTTT
NA,NA,TRBJ1-5,TRBV28,CASRNSNQPQHF,TGTGCCAGCCGAAACAGCAATCAGCCCCAGCATTTT
NA,TRBD1,TRBJ1-1,TRBV5-1,CASRKLQGIDTEAFF,TGCGCCAGCAGAAAACTACAGGGGATTGACACTGAAGCTTTCTTT
NA,NA,TRBJ2-1,TRBV19,CASSSPRHEQFF,TGTGCCAGTAGTTCTCCGCGTCATGAGCAGTTCTTC
NA,NA,TRBJ1-5,TRBV19,CASSIVQGNQPQHF,TGTGCCAGTAGTATAGTACAAGGGAATCAGCCCCAGCATTTT
NA,NA,TRBJ1-4,TRBV27,CASSAAWSTNEKLFF,TGTGCCAGCAGCGCAGCCTGGTCAACTAATGAAAAACTGTTTTTT
NA,NA,TRBJ2-5,TRBV7-2,CASSWDERGTQYF,TGTGCCAGCAGCTGGGACGAACGGGGGACCCAGTACTTC
NA,NA,TRBJ2-1,TRBV7-6,CASSPFATLSSYNEQFF,TGTGCCAGCAGCCCCTTCGCGACCCTGAGCTCCTACAATGAGCAGTTCTTC
few,NA,TRBJ1-1,TRBV9,CASSVEGWRNTEAFF,TGTGCCAGCAGCGTAGAAGGTTGGAGGAACACTGAAGCTTTCTTT
NA,TRBD1,TRBJ1-1,TRBV7-9,CASSRTTGVEAFF,TGTGCCAGCAGCCGGACCACAGGGGTTGAAGCTTTCTTT
NA,NA,TRBJ2-7,TRBV6-5,CASSYASGEQYF,TGTGCCAGCAGTTACGCCTCTGGGGAGCAGTACTTC
NA,TRBD1,TRBJ1-1,TRBV5-1,CASSPGPGGFTEAFF,TGCGCCAGCAGCCCAGGGCCAGGGGGCTTCACTGAAGCTTTCTTT
NA,NA,TRBJ1-2,TRBV4-1,CASSQSGGAIGYTF,TGCGCCAGCAGCCAAAGCGGGGGGGCCATTGGCTACACCTTC
NA,NA,TRBJ2-1,TRBV27,CASSLSWGSMVNNEQFF,TGTGCCAGCAGTTTATCGTGGGGTAGCATGGTCAACAATGAGCAGTTCTTC
NA,NA,TRBJ1-5,TRBV28,CASSLGGVQPQHF,TGTGCCAGCAGTTTAGGGGGGGTTCAGCCCCAGCATTTT
NA,TRBD1,TRBJ1-2,TRBV28,CAIGGAGVRGYTF,TGTGCCATAGGGGGCGCGGGGGTCAGAGGCTACACCTTC
NA,NA,TRBJ2-1,TRBV7-9,CASRLSSYNEQFF,TGTGCCAGCCGACTAAGCTCCTACAATGAGCAGTTCTTC
NA,TRBD2,TRBJ2-1,TRBV5-1,CASSLWVASGRHNEQFF,TGCGCCAGCAGCTTGTGGGTAGCTAGCGGGAGGCACAATGAGCAGTTCTTC
NA,NA,TRBJ1-1,TRBV11-2,CASSTLKNTEAFF,TGTGCCAGCAGCACCCTCAAGAATACGGAGGCTTTCTTT
NA,NA,TRBJ2-3,TRBV27,CASSKRTDTDTQYF,TGTGCCAGCAGCAAAAGGACAGACACAGATACGCAGTATTTT
once,NA,TRBJ2-3,TRBV5-1,CASSSQGTDTQYF,TGCGCCAGCAGCTCGCAGGGGACAGATACGCAGTATTTT
NA,TRBD1,TRBJ1-2,TRBV19,CASSTTTGVGYGYTF,TGTGCCAGTAGTACCACGACAGGGGTCGGGTATGGCTACACCTTC
few,NA,TRBJ2-7,TRBV18,CASSRAGRSYEQYF,TGTGCCAGCTCACGGGCGGGAAGATCCTACGAGCAGTACTTC
few,NA,TRBJ1-1,TRBV28,CASRGRPEAFF,TGTGCCAGCAGAGGGCGGCCTGAAGCTTTCTTT
NA,TRBD2,TRBJ2-7,TRBV27,CASSLLAVVHEQYF,TGTGCCAGCAGTTTACTAGCGGTTGTTCACGAGCAGTACTTC
NA,NA,TRBJ1-3,TRBV6-1,CASRTGGGNTIYF,TGTGCCAGCAGGACCGGCGGAGGAAACACCATATATTTT
NA,NA,TRBJ2-3,TRBV30,CAWTWENTDTQYF,TGTGCCTGGACGTGGGAAAACACAGATACGCAGTATTTT
NA,NA,TRBJ1-1,TRBV14,CASSQDSPWGVNTEAFF,TGTGCCAGCAGCCAAGATAGTCCCTGGGGGGTGAACACTGAAGCTTTCTTT
few,NA,TRBJ2-7,TRBV7-9,CASSALRELSEQYF,TGTGCCAGCAGCGCCCTTCGAGAATTGAGCGAGCAGTACTTC
NA,NA,TRBJ1-5,TRBV18,CASSLAASNQPQHF,TGTGCCAGCTCACTGGCAGCAAGCAATCAGCCCCAGCATTTT
NA,NA,TRBJ1-1,TRBV30,CAWDGWTEAFF,TGTGCCTGGGACGGGTGGACTGAAGCTTTCTTT
NA,TRBD1,TRBJ1-1,TRBV6-1,CASSAALGQGEVNTEAFF,TGTGCCAGCAGTGCTGCACTGGGACAGGGAGAAGTGAACACTGAAGCTTTCTTT
NA,NA,TRBJ2-2,TRBV19,CASSIWSDTGELFF,TGTGCCAGTAGTATATGGTCGGACACCGGGGAGCTGTTTTTT
NA,NA,TRBJ2-2,TRBV29-1,CSVLGNTGELFF,TGCAGCGTTCTCGGGAACACCGGGGAGCTGTTTTTT
NA,TRBD2,TRBJ2-2,TRBV5-6,CASSLGLSKLADFTGELFF,TGTGCCAGCAGCTTGGGATTATCAAAACTAGCGGACTTTACCGGGGAGCTGTTTTTT
NA,NA,TRBJ2-5,TRBV11-2,CASSLGPTQETQYF,TGTGCCAGCAGCCTCGGACCGACACAAGAGACCCAGTACTTC
NA,TRBD1,TRBJ2-7,TRBV6-1,CASSVDRVYEQYF,TGTGCCAGCAGTGTTGACAGGGTCTACGAGCAGTACTTC
NA,NA,TRBJ2-5,TRBV7-8,CASSGRASNRGETQYF,TGTGCCAGCAGCGGTCGGGCTAGCAATAGGGGGGAGACCCAGTACTTC
NA,NA,TRBJ2-7,TRBV11-3,CASSLYLSSYEQYF,TGTGCCAGCAGCTTATACCTCAGCTCCTACGAGCAGTACTTC
NA,TRBD2,TRBJ2-1,TRBV6-4,CASLGSSGREGPNEQFF,TGTGCCAGCCTTGGGAGTAGCGGGAGGGAAGGACCCAATGAGCAGTTCTTC
NA,NA,TRBJ2-5,TRBV9,CASSGPPSGQETQYF,TGTGCCAGCAGCGGCCCCCCCTCGGGGCAAGAGACCCAGTACTTC
NA,NA,TRBJ2-2,TRBV7-6,CASSLQGEVAGELFF,TGTGCCAGCAGCCTTCAGGGTGAGGTTGCCGGGGAGCTGTTTTTT